This section outlines one TCR beta chain sequence together with its context. This entry belongs to a study of blood T cells in healthy people across ages. Next came a second PCR, run for roughly 6 to 11 cycles, which used a sample-barcoded 5' primer along with a J-beta primer mix. A single record per CDR3 protein comes from TCRdb applying MiXCR to the 5' RACE reads. Of 800,000 to 1,300,000 distinct CDR3 sequences listed, about 25% are singletons. Unmatched junction bases numbered 11, after V lost 6 bases and J lost 3 bases. CDR1 and CDR2 from the germline V gene are SQVTM and ANQGSEA. The CDR3 runs 15 residues. The sample was also reused in another study, on T cells of mothers and their children. Per that study: For each mother, over 8.5 million TCR beta CDR3 reads were obtained, and for each child, 2.5 million to 3 million.

The TCR comes from a girl aged 2 to 9 in good health. The chain recombines TRBV29-1 with TRBJ2-7, with 10 bases identical to TRBD1. The sample comprised blood. CDR3 loop: CSVSPGTGVLYEQYF. CDR3 DNA sequence: TGCAGCGTAAGCCCCGGGACAGGGGTCCTCTACGAGCAGTACTTC.